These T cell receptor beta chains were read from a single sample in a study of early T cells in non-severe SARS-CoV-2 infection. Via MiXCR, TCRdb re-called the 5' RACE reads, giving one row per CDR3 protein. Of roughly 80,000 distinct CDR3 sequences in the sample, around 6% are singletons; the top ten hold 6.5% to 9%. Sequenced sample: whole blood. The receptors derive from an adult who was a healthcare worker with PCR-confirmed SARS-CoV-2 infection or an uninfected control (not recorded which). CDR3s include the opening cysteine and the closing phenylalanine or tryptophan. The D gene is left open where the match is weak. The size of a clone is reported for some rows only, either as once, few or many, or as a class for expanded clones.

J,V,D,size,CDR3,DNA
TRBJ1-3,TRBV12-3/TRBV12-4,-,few,CASSEPRQAPVSGNTIYF,TGTGCCAGCAGCGAACCCCGACAGGCCCCAGTTTCTGGAAACACCATATATTTT
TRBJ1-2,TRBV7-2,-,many,CASSQDSARGGYTF,TGTGCCAGCAGCCAGGACAGTGCCCGTGGGGGCTACACCTTC
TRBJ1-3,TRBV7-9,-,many,CAGGAAPGNTIYF,TGTGCTGGGGGCGCAGCCCCTGGAAACACCATATATTTT
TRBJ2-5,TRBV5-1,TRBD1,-,CASSTPGTGVETQYF,TGCGCCAGCAGCACACCCGGGACAGGGGTGGAGACCCAGTACTTC
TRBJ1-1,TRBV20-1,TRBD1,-,CSARGDREENTEAFF,TGCAGTGCTAGAGGTGACAGGGAGGAGAACACTGAAGCTTTCTTT
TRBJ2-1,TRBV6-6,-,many,CASSYPHGTPHNEQFF,TGTGCCAGCAGTTACCCCCACGGGACTCCGCACAATGAGCAGTTCTTC
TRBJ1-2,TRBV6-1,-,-,CASRGPSGYTF,TGTGCCAGCAGGGGTCCAAGCGGCTACACCTTC
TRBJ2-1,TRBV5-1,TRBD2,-,CASSLAQREDFEQFF,TGCGCCAGCAGCTTGGCCCAGCGGGAGGACTTTGAGCAGTTCTTC
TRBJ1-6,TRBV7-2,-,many,CASSLIGGAPPLHF,TGTGCCAGCAGCTTAATCGGGGGCGCGCCGCCCCTCCACTTT
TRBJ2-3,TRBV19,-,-,CASSGQPTDTQYF,TGTGCCAGTAGTGGTCAACCCACAGATACGCAGTATTTT
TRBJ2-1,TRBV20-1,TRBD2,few,CSARGYDWLAAYNEQFF,TGCAGTGCTAGAGGTTACGATTGGCTAGCGGCCTACAATGAGCAGTTCTTC
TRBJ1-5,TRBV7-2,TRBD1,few,CASSLAGQVAQPQHF,TGTGCCAGCAGCTTGGCGGGACAGGTAGCCCAGCCCCAGCATTTT
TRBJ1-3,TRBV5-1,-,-,CASRYDTSGNTIYF,TGCGCCAGCAGATACGACACCTCTGGAAACACCATATATTTT
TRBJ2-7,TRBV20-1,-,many,CSATPPGGVVGEQYF,TGCAGTGCTACCCCCCCAGGGGGGGTAGTTGGCGAGCAGTACTTC
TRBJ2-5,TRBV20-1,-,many,CSARDPMGRGHQETQYF,TGCAGTGCTAGAGATCCGATGGGCAGGGGTCACCAAGAGACCCAGTACTTC
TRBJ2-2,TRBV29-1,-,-,CSVDVGNTGELFF,TGCAGCGTTGATGTAGGGAACACCGGGGAGCTGTTTTTT
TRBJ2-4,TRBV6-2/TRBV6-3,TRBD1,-,CASSWGQGGTKNIQYF,TGTGCCAGCAGTTGGGGACAGGGCGGAACCAAAAACATTCAGTACTTC
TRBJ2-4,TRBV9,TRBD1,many,CASERDRASKNIQYF,TGTGCCAGCGAACGGGACAGGGCATCCAAAAACATTCAGTACTTC
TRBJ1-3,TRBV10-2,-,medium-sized,CASSIQTGSGNTIYF,TGCGCCAGCAGTATTCAAACAGGCTCTGGAAACACCATATATTTT
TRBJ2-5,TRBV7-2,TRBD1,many,CASRLGTASYQETQYF,TGTGCCAGCAGACTTGGGACAGCTTCTTACCAAGAGACCCAGTACTTC
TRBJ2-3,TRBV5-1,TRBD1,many,CASSADRAADTQYF,TGCGCCAGCAGCGCGGACAGGGCGGCGGATACGCAGTATTTT
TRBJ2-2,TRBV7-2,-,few,CASSPGHSKGTGELFF,TGTGCCAGCAGCCCGGGACACTCCAAAGGGACCGGGGAGCTGTTTTTT
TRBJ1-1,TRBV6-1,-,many,CASSEEEEDTEAFF,TGTGCCAGCAGTGAAGAAGAAGAGGACACTGAAGCTTTCTTT
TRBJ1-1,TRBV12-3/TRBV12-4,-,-,CASRRGGTTNTEAFF,TGTGCCAGCAGGCGCGGGGGGACAACGAACACTGAAGCTTTCTTT
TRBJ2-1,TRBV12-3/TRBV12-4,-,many,CASSLRRVSSYNEQFF,TGTGCCAGCAGCCTACGTAGGGTAAGCTCCTACAATGAGCAGTTCTTC
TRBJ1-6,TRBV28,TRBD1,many,CASSSPGQYNSPLHF,TGTGCCAGCAGTTCACCGGGACAGTATAATTCACCCCTCCACTTT
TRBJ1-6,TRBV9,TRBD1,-,CASSVAGTGSGNSPLHF,TGTGCCAGCAGCGTAGCTGGGACAGGTTCGGGAAATTCACCCCTCCACTTT
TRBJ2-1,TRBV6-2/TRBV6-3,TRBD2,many,CASRPLAGVTYNEQFF,TGTGCCAGCAGACCCCTAGCGGGAGTGACCTACAATGAGCAGTTCTTC
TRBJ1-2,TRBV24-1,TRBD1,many,CATSHPGQGVYGYTF,TGTGCCACCAGTCACCCGGGACAGGGGGTCTATGGCTACACCTTC
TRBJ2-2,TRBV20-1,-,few,CSAPGHALNTGELFF,TGCAGTGCCCCGGGACATGCCCTGAACACCGGGGAGCTGTTTTTT
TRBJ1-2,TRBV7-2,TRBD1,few,CASSPGQGYYGYTF,TGTGCCAGCAGCCCGGGACAGGGATACTATGGCTACACCTTC
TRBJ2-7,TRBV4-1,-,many,CASSQDPGRDYEQYF,TGCGCCAGCAGCCAAGATCCGGGCAGGGACTACGAGCAGTACTTC
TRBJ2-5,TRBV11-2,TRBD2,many,CASSPASGGAGETQYF,TGTGCCAGCAGCCCCGCTAGCGGGGGGGCCGGGGAGACCCAGTACTTC
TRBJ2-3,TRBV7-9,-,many,CASSLDVGGGTDTQYF,TGTGCCAGCAGCCTCGATGTAGGGGGGGGCACAGATACGCAGTATTTT
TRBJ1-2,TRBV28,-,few,CASSFRPPQGYGYTF,TGTGCCAGCAGTTTTCGCCCTCCCCAGGGATATGGCTACACCTTC
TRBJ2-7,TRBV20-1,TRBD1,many,CSARSPGTGGHEQYF,TGCAGTGCTAGATCCCCAGGGACAGGGGGCCACGAGCAGTACTTC
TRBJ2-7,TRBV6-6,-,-,CASSYSGLIYEQYF,TGTGCCAGCAGTTACTCGGGACTGATCTACGAGCAGTACTTC
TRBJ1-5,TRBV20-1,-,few,CSAIFRGNQPQHF,TGCAGTGCTATTTTCAGGGGCAATCAGCCCCAGCATTTT
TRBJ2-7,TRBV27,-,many,CAAGAGTVNEQYF,TGTGCCGCCGGAGCCGGGACGGTCAACGAGCAGTACTTC
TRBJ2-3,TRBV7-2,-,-,CASSTTSTDTQYF,TGTGCCAGCAGCACGACCAGCACAGATACGCAGTATTTT
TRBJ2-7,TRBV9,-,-,CASSVDGSLALYEQYF,TGTGCCAGCAGCGTAGATGGGTCACTAGCTTTGTACGAGCAGTACTTC
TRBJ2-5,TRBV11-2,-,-,CASSSPRQNPRETQYF,TGTGCCAGCAGCTCACCCCGACAGAACCCCCGAGAGACCCAGTACTTC
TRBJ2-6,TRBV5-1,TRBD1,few,CASSLTPGQGASGANVLTF,TGCGCCAGCAGCTTGACTCCGGGACAGGGGGCTTCTGGGGCCAACGTCCTGACTTTC
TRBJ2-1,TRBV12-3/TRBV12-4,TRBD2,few,CASSVSGRSNNEQFF,TGTGCCAGCAGTGTGAGCGGGAGGAGCAACAATGAGCAGTTCTTC
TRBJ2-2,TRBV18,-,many,CASSPQGGTNTGELFF,TGTGCCAGCTCACCACAAGGGGGGACGAACACCGGGGAGCTGTTTTTT
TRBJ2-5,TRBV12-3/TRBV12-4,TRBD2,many,CASARTSGTETQYF,TGTGCCAGCGCCAGGACTAGCGGGACTGAGACCCAGTACTTC
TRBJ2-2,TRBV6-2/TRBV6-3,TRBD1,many,CASKVGTGGNTGELFF,TGTGCCAGCAAGGTCGGGACAGGGGGCAACACCGGGGAGCTGTTTTTT
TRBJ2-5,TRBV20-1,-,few,CSARVTGETQYF,TGCAGTGCTAGAGTCACGGGGGAGACCCAGTACTTC
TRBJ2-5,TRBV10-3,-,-,CAIRKAGQETQYF,TGTGCCATCAGGAAGGCGGGTCAAGAGACCCAGTACTTC
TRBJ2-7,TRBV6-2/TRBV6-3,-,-,CASSYSAYEQYF,TGTGCCAGCAGTTACTCAGCCTACGAGCAGTACTTC
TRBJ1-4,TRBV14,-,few,CASSQNTRGALTNEKLFF,TGTGCCAGCAGCCAAAATACGAGGGGGGCTTTAACTAATGAAAAACTGTTTTTT
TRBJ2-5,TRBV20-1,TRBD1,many,CSAKGQGQETQYF,TGCAGTGCTAAAGGACAGGGGCAAGAGACCCAGTACTTC
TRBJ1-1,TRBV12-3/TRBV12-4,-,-,CASSPGQRTTEAFF,TGTGCCAGCAGCCCAGGACAGCGCACCACTGAAGCTTTCTTT
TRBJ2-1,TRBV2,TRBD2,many,CASSGTSGSPRPNEQFF,TGTGCCAGCAGTGGGACTAGCGGGAGCCCCCGCCCCAATGAGCAGTTCTTC
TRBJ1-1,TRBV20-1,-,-,CSARDAGSNTEAFF,TGCAGTGCTAGAGATGCAGGCTCGAACACTGAAGCTTTCTTT